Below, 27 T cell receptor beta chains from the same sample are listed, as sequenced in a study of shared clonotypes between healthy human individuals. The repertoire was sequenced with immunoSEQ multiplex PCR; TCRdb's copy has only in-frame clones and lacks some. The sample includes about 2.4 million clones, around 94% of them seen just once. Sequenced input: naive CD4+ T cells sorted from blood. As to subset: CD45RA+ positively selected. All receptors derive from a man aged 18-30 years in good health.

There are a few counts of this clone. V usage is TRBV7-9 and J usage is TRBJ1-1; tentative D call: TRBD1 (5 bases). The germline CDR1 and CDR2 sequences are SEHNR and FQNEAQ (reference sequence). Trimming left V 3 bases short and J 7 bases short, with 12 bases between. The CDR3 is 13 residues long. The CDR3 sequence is CASSLGTALEAFF. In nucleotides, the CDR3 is TGTGCCAGCAGCTTGGGGACCGCCCTTGAAGCTTTCTTT.

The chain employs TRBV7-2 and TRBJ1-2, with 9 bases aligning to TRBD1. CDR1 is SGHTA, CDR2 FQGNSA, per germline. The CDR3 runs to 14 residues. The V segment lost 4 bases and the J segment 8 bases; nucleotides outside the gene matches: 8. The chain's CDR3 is CASSSGTGLIGYTF. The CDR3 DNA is TGTGCCAGCAGCTCCGGGACAGGGTTAATAGGCTACACCTTC. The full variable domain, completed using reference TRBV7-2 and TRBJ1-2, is GAGVSQSPSNKVTEKGKDVELRCDPISGHTALYWYRQSLGQGLEFLIYFQGNSAPDKSGLPSDRFSAERTGGSVSTLTIQRTQQEDSAVYLCASSSGTGLIGYTFGSGTRLTVV.

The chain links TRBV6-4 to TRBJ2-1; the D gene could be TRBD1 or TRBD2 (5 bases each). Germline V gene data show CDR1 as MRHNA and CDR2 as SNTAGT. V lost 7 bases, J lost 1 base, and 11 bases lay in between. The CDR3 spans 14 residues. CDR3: CASKLGESYNEQFF. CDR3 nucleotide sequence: TGTGCCAGCAAATTGGGGGAGTCCTACAATGAGCAGTTCTTC.

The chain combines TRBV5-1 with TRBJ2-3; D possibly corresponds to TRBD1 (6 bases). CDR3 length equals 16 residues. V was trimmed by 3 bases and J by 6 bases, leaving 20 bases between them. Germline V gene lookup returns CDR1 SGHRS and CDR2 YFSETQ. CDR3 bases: TGCGCCAGCAGCTCACGCGACAGGCTCTCAGCTGATACGCAGTATTTT. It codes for CASSSRDRLSADTQYF.

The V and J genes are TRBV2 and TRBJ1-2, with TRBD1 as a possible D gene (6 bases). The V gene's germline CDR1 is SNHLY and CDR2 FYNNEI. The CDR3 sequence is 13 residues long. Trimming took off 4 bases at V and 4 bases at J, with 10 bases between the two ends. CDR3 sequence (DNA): TGTGCCAGCAGTGGGGCAGGGGTCTATGGCTACACCTTC. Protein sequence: CASSGAGVYGYTF.

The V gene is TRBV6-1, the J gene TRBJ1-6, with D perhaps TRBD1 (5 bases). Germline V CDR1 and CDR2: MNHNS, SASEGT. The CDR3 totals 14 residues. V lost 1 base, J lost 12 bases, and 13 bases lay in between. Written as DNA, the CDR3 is TGTGCCAGCAGTGAAGGAGGGGACCCCGGACCCCTCCACTTT. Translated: CASSEGGDPGPLHF.

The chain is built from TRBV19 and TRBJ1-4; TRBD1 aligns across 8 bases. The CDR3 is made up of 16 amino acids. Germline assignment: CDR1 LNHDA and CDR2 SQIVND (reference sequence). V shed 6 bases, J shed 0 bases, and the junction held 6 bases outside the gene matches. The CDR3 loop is CASRYRGVATNEKLFF. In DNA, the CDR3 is TGTGCCAGTAGGTACAGGGGGGTTGCAACTAATGAAAAACTGTTTTTT.

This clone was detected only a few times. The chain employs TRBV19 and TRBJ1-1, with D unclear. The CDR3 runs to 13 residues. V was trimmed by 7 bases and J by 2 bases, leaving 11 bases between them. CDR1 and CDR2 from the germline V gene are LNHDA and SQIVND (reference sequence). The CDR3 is CASKSRPNTEAFF. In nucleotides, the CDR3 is TGTGCCAGTAAGTCAAGGCCCAACACTGAAGCTTTCTTT.

CDR3: CASSYTGGNTEAFF. In DNA, the CDR3 is TGTGCCAGCAGTTACACGGGGGGGAACACTGAAGCTTTCTTT. The V and J genes are TRBV6-6 and TRBJ1-1; maybe TRBD1 (5 bases). The germline CDR1 and CDR2 sequences are MNHNY and SVGAGI (reference sequence). V shed 2 bases and J shed 1 base, with 8 bases lying between them. The CDR3 has 14 amino acids.

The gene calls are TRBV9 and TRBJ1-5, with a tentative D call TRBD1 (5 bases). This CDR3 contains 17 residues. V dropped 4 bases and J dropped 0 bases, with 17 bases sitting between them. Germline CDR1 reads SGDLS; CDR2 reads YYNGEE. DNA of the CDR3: TGTGCCAGCAGCTCAGCCCCGGGGACTGATAGCAATCAGCCCCAGCATTTT. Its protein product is CASSSAPGTDSNQPQHF. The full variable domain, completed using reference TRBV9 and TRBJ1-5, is DSGVTQTPKHLITATGQRVTLRCSPRSGDLSVYWYQQSLDQGLQFLIQYYNGEERAKGNILERFSAQQFPDLHSELNLSSLELGDSALYFCASSSAPGTDSNQPQHFGDGTRLSIL.

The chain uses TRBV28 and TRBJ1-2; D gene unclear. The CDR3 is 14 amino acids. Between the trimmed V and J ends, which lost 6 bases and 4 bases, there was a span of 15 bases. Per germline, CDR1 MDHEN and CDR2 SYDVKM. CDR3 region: CASSPRQPLYGYTF. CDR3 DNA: TGTGCCAGCAGCCCCAGGCAGCCTCTCTATGGCTACACCTTC.

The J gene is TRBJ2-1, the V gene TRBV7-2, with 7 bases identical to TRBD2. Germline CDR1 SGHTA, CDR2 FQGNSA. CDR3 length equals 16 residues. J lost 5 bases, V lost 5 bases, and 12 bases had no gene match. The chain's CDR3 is CASSRTGTIYNNEQFF. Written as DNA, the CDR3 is TGTGCCAGCAGCCGAACGGGGACTATATACAACAATGAGCAGTTCTTC.

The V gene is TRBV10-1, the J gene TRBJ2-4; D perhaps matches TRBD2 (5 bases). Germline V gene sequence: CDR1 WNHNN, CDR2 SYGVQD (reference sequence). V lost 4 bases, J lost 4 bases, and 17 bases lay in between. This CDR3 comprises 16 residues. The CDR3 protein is CASSATWATGKNIQYF. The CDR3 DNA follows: TGCGCCAGCAGTGCGACTTGGGCCACGGGAAAAAACATTCAGTACTTC.

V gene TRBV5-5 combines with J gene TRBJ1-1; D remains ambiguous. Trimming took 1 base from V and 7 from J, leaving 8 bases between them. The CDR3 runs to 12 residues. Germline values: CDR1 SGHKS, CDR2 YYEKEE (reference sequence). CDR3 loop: CASSLWGHEAFF. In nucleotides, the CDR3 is TGTGCCAGCAGCTTGTGGGGTCATGAAGCTTTCTTT.

Here the CDR3 DNA reads TGCAGCGTCGGACAGCGGGTGGGAGAGCAGTACTTC. Amino acid sequence: CSVGQRVGEQYF. This chain uses TRBV29-1 with TRBJ2-7; perhaps D is TRBD1 or TRBD2 (6 bases each). The CDR3 sequence is 12 residues long. V lost 6 bases, J lost 7 bases, and 16 bases lay in between. Germline V gene sequence: CDR1 SQVTM, CDR2 ANQGSEA.

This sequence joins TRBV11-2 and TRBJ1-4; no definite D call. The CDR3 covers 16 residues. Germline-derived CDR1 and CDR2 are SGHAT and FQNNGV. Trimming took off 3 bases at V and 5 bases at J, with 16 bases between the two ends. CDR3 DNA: TGTGCCAGCAGCTTCGCCCAGACAAGGGTGAATGAAAAACTGTTTTTT. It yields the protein CASSFAQTRVNEKLFF.

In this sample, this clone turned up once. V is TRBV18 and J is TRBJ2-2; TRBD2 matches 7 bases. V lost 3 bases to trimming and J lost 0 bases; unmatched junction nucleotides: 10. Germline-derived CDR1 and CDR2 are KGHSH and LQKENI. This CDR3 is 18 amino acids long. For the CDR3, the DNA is TGTGCCAGCTCACCTGGTCGGCGGGGGACCCCGAACACCGGGGAGCTGTTTTTT. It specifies CASSPGRRGTPNTGELFF.

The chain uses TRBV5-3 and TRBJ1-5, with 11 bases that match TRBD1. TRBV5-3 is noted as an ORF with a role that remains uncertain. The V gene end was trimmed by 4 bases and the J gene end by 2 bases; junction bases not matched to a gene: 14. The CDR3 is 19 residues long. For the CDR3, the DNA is TGTGCCAGAAGCACAGGACAGGGGGCGCAGCGGGGAGGCAATCAGCCCCAGCATTTT. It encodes CARSTGQGAQRGGNQPQHF.

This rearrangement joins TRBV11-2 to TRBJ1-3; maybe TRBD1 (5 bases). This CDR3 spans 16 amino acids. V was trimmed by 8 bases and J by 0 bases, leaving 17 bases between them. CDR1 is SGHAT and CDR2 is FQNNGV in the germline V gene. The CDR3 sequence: CASQYAGLGSGNTIYF. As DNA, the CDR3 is TGTGCCAGCCAATACGCAGGGCTGGGCTCTGGAAACACCATATATTTT. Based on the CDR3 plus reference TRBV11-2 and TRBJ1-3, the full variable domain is EAGVAQSPRYKIIEKRQSVAFWCNPISGHATLYWYQQILGQGPKLLIQFQNNGVVDDSQLPKDRFSAERLKGVDSTLKIQPAKLEDSAVYLCASQYAGLGSGNTIYFGEGSWLTVV.

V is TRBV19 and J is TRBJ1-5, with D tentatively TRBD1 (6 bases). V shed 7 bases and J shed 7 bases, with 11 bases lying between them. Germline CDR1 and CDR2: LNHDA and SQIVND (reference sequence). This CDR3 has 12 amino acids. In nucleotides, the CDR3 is TGTGCCAGTACACAGGGTGGGCAGCCCCAGCATTTT. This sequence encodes CASTQGGQPQHF. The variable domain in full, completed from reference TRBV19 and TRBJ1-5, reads DGGITQSPKYLFRKEGQNVTLSCEQNLNHDAMYWYRQDPGQGLRLIYYSQIVNDFQKGDIAEGYSVSREKKESFPLTVTSAQKNPTAFYLCASTQGGQPQHFGDGTRLSIL.

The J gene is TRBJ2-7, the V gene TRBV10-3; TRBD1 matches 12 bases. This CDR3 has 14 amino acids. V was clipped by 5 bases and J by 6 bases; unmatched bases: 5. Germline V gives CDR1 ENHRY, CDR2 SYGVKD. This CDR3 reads CAISFGTGGVEQYF. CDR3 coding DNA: TGTGCCATCAGTTTCGGGACAGGGGGCGTCGAGCAGTACTTC.

This chain's CDR3 is CASSAIGGVPGELFF. The CDR3 DNA sequence: TGTGCCAGCAGTGCCATTGGCGGAGTTCCCGGGGAGCTGTTTTTT. V usage is TRBV25-1 and J usage is TRBJ2-2; no firm D call. The CDR3 consists of 15 residues. Trimming shortened V by 4 bases and J by 6 bases, and 15 bases separated the two germline ends. Germline loops: CDR1 MGHDK, CDR2 SYGVNS. Full variable domain (rest looked up from reference TRBV25-1 and TRBJ2-2): EADIYQTPRYLVIGTGKKITLECSQTMGHDKMYWYQQDPGMELHLIHYSYGVNSTEKGDLSSESTVSRIRTEHFPLTLESARPSHTSQYLCASSAIGGVPGELFFGEGSRLTVL.

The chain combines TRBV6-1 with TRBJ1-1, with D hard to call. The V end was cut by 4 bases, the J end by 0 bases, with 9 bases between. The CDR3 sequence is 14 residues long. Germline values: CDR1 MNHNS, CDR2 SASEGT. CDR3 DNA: TGTGCCAGCAGTGGTGTACCTATGAACACTGAAGCTTTCTTT. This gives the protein CASSGVPMNTEAFF.

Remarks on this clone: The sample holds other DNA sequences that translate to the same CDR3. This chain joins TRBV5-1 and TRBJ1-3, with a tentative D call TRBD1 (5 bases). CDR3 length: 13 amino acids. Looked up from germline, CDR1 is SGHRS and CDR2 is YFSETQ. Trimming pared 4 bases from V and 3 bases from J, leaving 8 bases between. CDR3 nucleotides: TGCGCCAGCAGCCCGGACAATGGAAACACCATATATTTT. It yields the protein CASSPDNGNTIYF.

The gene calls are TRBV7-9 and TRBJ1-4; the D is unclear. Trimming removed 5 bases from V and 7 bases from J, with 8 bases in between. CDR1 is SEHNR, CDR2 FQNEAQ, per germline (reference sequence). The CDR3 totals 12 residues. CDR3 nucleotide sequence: TGTGCCAGCAGCCGGACTTTTGAAAAACTGTTTTTT. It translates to CASSRTFEKLFF.

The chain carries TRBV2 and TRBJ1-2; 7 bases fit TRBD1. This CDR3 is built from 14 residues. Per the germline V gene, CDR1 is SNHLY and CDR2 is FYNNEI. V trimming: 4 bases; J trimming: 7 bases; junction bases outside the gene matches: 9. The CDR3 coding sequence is TGTGCCAGCAGTGCTCGACAGGGACCGGGTGGCTACACCTTC. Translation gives CASSARQGPGGYTF.

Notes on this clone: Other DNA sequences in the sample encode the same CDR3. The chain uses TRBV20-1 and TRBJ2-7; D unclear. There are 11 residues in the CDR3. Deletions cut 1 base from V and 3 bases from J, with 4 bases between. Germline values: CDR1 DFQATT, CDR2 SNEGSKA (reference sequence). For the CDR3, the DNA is TGCAGTGCTAGAGGGCTCTACGAGCAGTACTTC. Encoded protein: CSARGLYEQYF.